These 20 T cell receptor beta chains came from one sample sequenced in a study of cytomegalovirus exposure and HLA in healthy donors. In the PCR, 60 Vbeta and 13 Jbeta primers were used. The method was immunoSEQ multiplex PCR; TCRdb's version includes in-frame clones alone and lacks a portion of them. This table holds approximately 150,000 clones, 60% to 80% found once. Sequencing input: PBMCs. Source of these receptors: a woman aged 25 to 45 in good health and CMV-seronegative.

This chain links TRBV19 with TRBJ2-1, with 9 bases fitting TRBD2. Trimming removed 1 base from V and 2 bases from J; junction bases left unmatched: 3. The CDR3 extends over 16 amino acids. Germline loops: CDR1 LNHDA, CDR2 SQIVND (reference sequence). DNA for the CDR3: TGTGCCAGTAGTATAGTTCCTAGCGGGGCCTACAATGAGCAGTTCTTC. Amino acids: CASSIVPSGAYNEQFF.

The rearrangement uses TRBV27 and TRBJ2-1; 9 bases align to TRBD2. The germline gives CDR1 MNHEY, CDR2 SMNVEV (reference sequence). This CDR3 has 16 amino acids. V was pared by 6 bases and J by 5 bases, with 11 bases of the junction left unmatched. This CDR3 is CASSLGISGGHNEQFF. The DNA of the CDR3 is TGTGCCAGCAGCCTAGGAATTAGCGGGGGTCACAATGAGCAGTTCTTC.

The CDR3 spells CASSVGGIYEQYF. The CDR3 DNA reads as TGTGCCAGCAGCGTAGGCGGGATCTACGAGCAGTACTTC. This chain links TRBV9 with TRBJ2-7, with TRBD2 as a possible D gene (6 bases). The ends were cut back, 0 bases at V and 3 bases at J, with 7 bases in the middle. Germline CDR1 is SGDLS and CDR2 is YYNGEE. This CDR3 has 13 amino acids.

The V and J genes are TRBV2 and TRBJ2-2, with TRBD1 identical over 8 bases. V lost 6 bases, J lost 0 bases, and 3 bases stayed unmatched. The germline V gene has CDR1 SNHLY and CDR2 FYNNEI. The CDR3 contains 15 residues. CDR3 in amino acids: CASRRQGTNTGELFF. CDR3 bases: TGTGCCAGCAGGAGACAGGGGACGAACACCGGGGAGCTGTTTTTT.

The chain joins TRBV29-1 to TRBJ1-2, with D perhaps TRBD1 (6 bases). The CDR3 runs 12 residues. Trimming took 4 bases from V and 5 from J, leaving 11 bases between them. Per germline, CDR1 SQVTM and CDR2 ANQGSEA. CDR3 sequence: CSVARGRYGYTF. CDR3 sequence (DNA): TGCAGCGTTGCCAGGGGAAGGTATGGCTACACCTTC.

This chain joins TRBV11-2 and TRBJ1-3; D unresolved. CDR1 and CDR2 from the germline V gene are SGHAT and FQNNGV. Trimming pared 3 bases from V and 1 base from J, leaving 4 bases between. The CDR3 is 13 amino acids. The CDR3 sequence: CASSFFSGNTIYF. CDR3 DNA sequence: TGTGCCAGCAGCTTCTTTTCTGGAAACACCATATATTTT.

The sample holds a few counts of this clone. The chain couples TRBV6-1 to TRBJ2-7; 9 positions agree with TRBD1. J gave up 1 base and V 2 bases, and 6 bases lay outside the gene matches. The CDR3 consists of 16 residues. Germline V lookup: CDR1 MNHNS, CDR2 SASEGT. For the CDR3, the DNA is TGTGCCAGCAGTGAACTCACAGGGGGCCTTTCCTACGAGCAGTACTTC. Translation: CASSELTGGLSYEQYF.

This clone was counted a few times. The rearrangement links TRBV6-5 to TRBJ1-1, with 7 bases aligning to TRBD1. The CDR3 contains 13 residues. With 6 bases clipped from V and 1 base from J, the junction kept 2 bases outside the gene matches. CDR1 is MNHEY, CDR2 SVGAGI, per germline. The DNA of the CDR3 is TGTGCCAGCAGAGGACAGGAGAACACTGAAGCTTTCTTT. This gives the protein CASRGQENTEAFF.

The chain joins TRBV27 to TRBJ2-5; the match to TRBD1 covers 8 bases. V lost 6 bases to trimming and J lost 0 bases; unmatched junction nucleotides: 6. CDR3 length: 15 amino acids. Germline values: CDR1 MNHEY, CDR2 SMNVEV (reference sequence). DNA for the CDR3: TGTGCCAGCAGCCTCGGACAGGGTCACCAAGAGACCCAGTACTTC. The encoded protein is CASSLGQGHQETQYF.

This chain uses TRBV18 with TRBJ1-1, with 9 bases fitting TRBD1. The V segment lost 4 bases and the J segment 1 base; nucleotides outside the gene matches: 4. Germline V gives CDR1 KGHSH, CDR2 LQKENI. This CDR3 comprises 15 residues. This CDR3 reads CASSQQGAGNTEAFF. The CDR3 DNA reads TGTGCCAGCTCACAACAGGGGGCGGGGAACACTGAAGCTTTCTTT.

The rearrangement links TRBV6-5 to TRBJ2-7, with TRBD2 matching 8 bases. CDR3 length: 15 residues. With 2 bases clipped from V and 3 bases from J, the junction kept 6 bases outside the gene matches. Germline V CDR1 and CDR2: MNHEY, SVGAGI. CDR3 protein: CASSYAGGPYYEQYF. The CDR3 nucleotides read TGTGCCAGCAGTTACGCGGGGGGCCCCTACTACGAGCAGTACTTC.

The chain is built from TRBV29-1 and TRBJ2-7, with 9 positions matching TRBD1. CDR1 and CDR2 from the germline V gene are SQVTM and ANQGSEA. CDR3 length: 14 amino acids. V lost 2 bases and J lost 6; bases outside the gene matches: 8. As DNA, the CDR3 is TGCAGCGTTGAAAAGGGACAGGGTTTGAGCGAGCAGTACTTC. Translated, it gives CSVEKGQGLSEQYF.

The chain employs TRBV29-1 and TRBJ1-2, with 7 bases aligning to TRBD1. The CDR3 is made up of 13 amino acids. The germline CDR1 and CDR2 sequences are SQVTM and ANQGSEA. Unmatched junction bases numbered 5, after V lost 7 bases and J lost 0 bases. CDR3 protein: CSDTQGTNYGYTF. CDR3 DNA sequence: TGCAGCGATACACAGGGGACTAACTATGGCTACACCTTC.

The CDR3 DNA follows: TGTGCCAGCAGTTTGGCCGGGACATGGGCTTTCTTT. Protein: CASSLAGTWAFF. V and J are TRBV28 and TRBJ1-1; possible D gene TRBD1, 6 bases. The germline gives CDR1 MDHEN, CDR2 SYDVKM. With 3 bases removed from V and 11 bases from J, the gap between germline ends came to 13 bases. The CDR3 contains 12 residues.

This chain connects TRBV27 to TRBJ1-1, with D unresolved. V was shortened by 7 bases and J by 1 base, with 16 bases between the two germline ends. Germline values: CDR1 MNHEY, CDR2 SMNVEV (reference sequence). There are 15 residues in the CDR3. CDR3 sequence: CASTPVGRPNTEAFF. CDR3 bases: TGTGCCAGCACCCCAGTTGGCAGGCCGAACACTGAAGCTTTCTTT.

This chain uses TRBV9 with TRBJ1-4, with D possibly matching TRBD1 (6 bases). Between the trimmed V and J ends, which lost 3 bases and 5 bases, there was a span of 20 bases. The germline V gene encodes CDR1 SGDLS and CDR2 YYNGEE. The CDR3 consists of 17 residues. In DNA form, the CDR3 reads TGTGCCAGCAGCGCGAAGAAGGGGGGGGCCGGGAATGAAAAACTGTTTTTT. It codes for CASSAKKGGAGNEKLFF.

This clone was seen a single time. The chain couples TRBV2 to TRBJ2-3, with 15 nucleotides matching TRBD2. Germline lookup yields CDR1 SNHLY and CDR2 FYNNEI. With 4 bases clipped from V and 7 bases from J, the junction kept 3 bases outside the gene matches. CDR3 size: 15 residues. The CDR3 sequence is CASSGTSGGANTQYF. For the CDR3, the DNA is TGTGCCAGCAGTGGGACTAGCGGGGGGGCTAATACGCAGTATTTT.

The chain has TRBV11-1 and TRBJ1-2; D possibly corresponds to TRBD1 (5 bases). V lost 5 bases and J 5 bases, leaving 18 bases between the germline ends. The CDR3 has 15 residues. CDR1 SGHAT and CDR2 FQDESV come from the germline V gene (reference sequence). CDR3 nucleotide sequence: TGTGCCAGCAGCCCCCCCCCACCTGACAGATATGGCTACACCTTC. It is translated as CASSPPPPDRYGYTF.

V and J are TRBV6-1 and TRBJ2-1; 7 bases line up with TRBD2. Germline CDR1 reads MNHNS; CDR2 reads SASEGT. The ends lost 7 bases at V and 5 bases at J; junction bases unmatched: 11. The CDR3 contains 15 residues. The CDR3 loop is CASTRMASGDNEQFF. DNA of the CDR3: TGTGCCAGCACCCGAATGGCTAGCGGCGACAATGAGCAGTTCTTC.

The rearrangement links TRBV5-4 to TRBJ1-2, with 7 bases lining up with TRBD1. The CDR3 runs 17 residues. CDR1 is SGHNT and CDR2 is YYREEE in the germline V gene (reference sequence). Unmatched junction bases numbered 15, after V lost 1 base and J lost 6 bases. CDR3 DNA: TGTGCCAGCAGCTTGCAATCTTTCCGTGCGACAGGGCATGGCTACACCTTC. Translated: CASSLQSFRATGHGYTF.